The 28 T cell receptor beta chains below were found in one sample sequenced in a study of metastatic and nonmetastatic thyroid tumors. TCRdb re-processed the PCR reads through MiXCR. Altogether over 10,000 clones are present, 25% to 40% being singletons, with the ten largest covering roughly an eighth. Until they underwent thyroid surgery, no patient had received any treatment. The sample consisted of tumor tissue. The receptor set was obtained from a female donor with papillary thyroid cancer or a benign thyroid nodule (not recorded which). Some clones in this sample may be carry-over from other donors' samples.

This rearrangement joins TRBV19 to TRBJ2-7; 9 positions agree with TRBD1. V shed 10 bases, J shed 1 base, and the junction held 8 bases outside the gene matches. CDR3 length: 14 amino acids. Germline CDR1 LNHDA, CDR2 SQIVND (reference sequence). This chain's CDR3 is CATAGTGSSYEQYF. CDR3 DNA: TGTGCCACCGCCGGGACAGGGTCATCCTACGAGCAGTACTTC.

The CDR3 DNA follows: TGTGCCAGCAGCGGGATTACAGGGAGCTCTGGAAACACCATATATTTT. Encoded protein: CASSGITGSSGNTIYF. This chain joins TRBV9 and TRBJ1-3; the D gene is possibly TRBD1 (6 bases). Germline assignment: CDR1 SGDLS and CDR2 YYNGEE. The V and J ends lost 3 bases and 0 bases respectively, with 13 bases between them. The CDR3 has 16 amino acids.

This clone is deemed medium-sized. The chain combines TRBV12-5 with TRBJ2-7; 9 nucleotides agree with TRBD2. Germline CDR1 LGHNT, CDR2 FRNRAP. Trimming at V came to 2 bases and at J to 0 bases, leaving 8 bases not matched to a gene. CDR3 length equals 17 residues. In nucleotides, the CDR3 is TGTGCTAGTGGTTTGCAGCGGGGGGCGAATCCCTCCTACGAGCAGTACTTC. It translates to CASGLQRGANPSYEQYF.

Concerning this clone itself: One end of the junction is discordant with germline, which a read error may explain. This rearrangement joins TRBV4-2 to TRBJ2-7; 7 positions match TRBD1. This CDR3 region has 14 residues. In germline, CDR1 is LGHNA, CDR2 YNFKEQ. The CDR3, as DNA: TGTGCCAGCAGACAAGGGGGCCCCGAGGCGGGGCAGTACTTC. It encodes CASRQGGPEAGQYF.

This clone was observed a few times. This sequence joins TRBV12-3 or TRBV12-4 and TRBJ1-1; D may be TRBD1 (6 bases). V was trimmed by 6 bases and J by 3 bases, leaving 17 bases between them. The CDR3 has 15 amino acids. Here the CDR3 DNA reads TGTGCCAGCAGCCCTCCGGGCCAGGGGTACACTGAAGCTTTCTTT. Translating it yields CASSPPGQGYTEAFF.

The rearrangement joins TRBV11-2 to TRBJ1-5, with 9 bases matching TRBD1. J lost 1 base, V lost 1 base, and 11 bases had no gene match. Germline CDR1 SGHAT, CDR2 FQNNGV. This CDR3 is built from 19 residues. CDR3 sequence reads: CASSLVVGAGTGSNQPQHF. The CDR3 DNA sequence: TGTGCCAGCAGCTTAGTAGTAGGTGCCGGGACAGGGAGCAATCAGCCCCAGCATTTT.

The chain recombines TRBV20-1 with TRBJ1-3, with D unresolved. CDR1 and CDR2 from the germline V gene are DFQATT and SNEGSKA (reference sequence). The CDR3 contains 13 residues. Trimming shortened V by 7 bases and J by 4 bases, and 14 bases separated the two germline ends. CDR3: CSVTPRTGNTIYF. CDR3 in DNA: TGCAGTGTGACGCCCCGAACAGGAAACACCATATATTTT.

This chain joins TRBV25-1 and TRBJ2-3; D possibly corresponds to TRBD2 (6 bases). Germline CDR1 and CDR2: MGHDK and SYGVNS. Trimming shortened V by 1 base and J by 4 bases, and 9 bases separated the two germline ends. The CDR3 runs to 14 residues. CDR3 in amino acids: CASSESGVPDTQYF. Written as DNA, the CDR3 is TGTGCCAGCAGTGAATCGGGAGTCCCAGATACGCAGTATTTT. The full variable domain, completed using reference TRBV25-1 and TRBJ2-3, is EADIYQTPRYLVIGTGKKITLECSQTMGHDKMYWYQQDPGMELHLIHYSYGVNSTEKGDLSSESTVSRIRTEHFPLTLESARPSHTSQYLCASSESGVPDTQYFGPGTRLTVL.

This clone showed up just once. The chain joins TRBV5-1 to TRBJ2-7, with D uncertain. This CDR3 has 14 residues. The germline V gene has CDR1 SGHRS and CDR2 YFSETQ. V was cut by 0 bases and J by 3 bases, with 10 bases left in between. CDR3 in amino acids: CASSLDVGNYEQYF. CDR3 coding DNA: TGCGCCAGCAGCTTGGATGTTGGGAACTACGAGCAGTACTTC.

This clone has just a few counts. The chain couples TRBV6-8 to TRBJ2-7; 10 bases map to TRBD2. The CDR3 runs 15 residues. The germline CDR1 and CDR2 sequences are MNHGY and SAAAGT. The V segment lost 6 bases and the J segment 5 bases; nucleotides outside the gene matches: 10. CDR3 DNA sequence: TGTGCCAGCAGCCCCTCAGCGGGAGGGCCAAACGAGCAGTACTTC. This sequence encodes CASSPSAGGPNEQYF.

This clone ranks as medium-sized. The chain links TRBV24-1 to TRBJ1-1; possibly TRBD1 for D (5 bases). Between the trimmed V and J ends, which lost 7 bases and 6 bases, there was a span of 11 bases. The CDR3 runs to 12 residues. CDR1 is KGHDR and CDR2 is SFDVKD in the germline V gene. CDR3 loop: CATRGDSAEAFF. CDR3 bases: TGTGCCACCAGGGGGGATTCCGCTGAAGCTTTCTTT.

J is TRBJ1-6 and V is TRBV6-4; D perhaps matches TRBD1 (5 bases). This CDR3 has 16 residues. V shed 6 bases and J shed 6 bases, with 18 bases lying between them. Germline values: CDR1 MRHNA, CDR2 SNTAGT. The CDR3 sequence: CASRGGEDLCNSPLHF. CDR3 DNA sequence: TGTGCCAGCAGGGGGGGGGAGGACCTTTGTAATTCACCCCTCCACTTT.

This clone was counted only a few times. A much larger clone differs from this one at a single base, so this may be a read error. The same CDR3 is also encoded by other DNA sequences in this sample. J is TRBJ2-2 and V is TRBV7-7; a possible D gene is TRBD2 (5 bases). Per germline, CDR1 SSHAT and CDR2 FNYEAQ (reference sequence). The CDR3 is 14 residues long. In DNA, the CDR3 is TGTGCTAGCAGCTTACACCCGAACACCGGGGAGCTGTTTTTC. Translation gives CASSLHPNTGELFF.

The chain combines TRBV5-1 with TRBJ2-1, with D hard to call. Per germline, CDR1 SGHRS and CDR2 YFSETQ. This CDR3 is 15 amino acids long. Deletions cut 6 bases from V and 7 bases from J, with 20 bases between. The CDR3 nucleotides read TGCGCCAGCACCCCAGGTATCCCAGAGGTTAATGAGCAGTTCTTC. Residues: CASTPGIPEVNEQFF.

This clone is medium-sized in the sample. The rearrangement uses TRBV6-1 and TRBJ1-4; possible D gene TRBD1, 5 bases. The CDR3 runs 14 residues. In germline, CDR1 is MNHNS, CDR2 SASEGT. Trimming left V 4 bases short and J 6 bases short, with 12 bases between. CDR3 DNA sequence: TGTGCCAGCAGTGTAGCAGGGTGGGATGAAAAACTGTTTTTT. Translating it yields CASSVAGWDEKLFF.

In nucleotides, the CDR3 is TGTGCCAGCAGCTTGGGGCAAAGCACAGATACGCAGTATTTT. It specifies CASSLGQSTDTQYF. This chain joins TRBV11-3 and TRBJ2-3; D is possibly TRBD1 (5 bases). CDR3 length: 14 residues. Germline CDR1 reads SGHNT; CDR2 reads YENEEA. Trimming cost V 3 bases and J 0 bases, with 7 bases left between them.

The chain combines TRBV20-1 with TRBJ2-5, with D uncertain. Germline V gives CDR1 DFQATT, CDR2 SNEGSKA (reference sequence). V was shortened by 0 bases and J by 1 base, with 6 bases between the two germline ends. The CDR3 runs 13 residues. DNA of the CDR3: TGCAGTGCTAGAGAGTACAGCCAAGAGACCCAGTACTTC. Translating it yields CSAREYSQETQYF.

CDR3 region: CASSQDMGPADTQYF. DNA for the CDR3: TGCGCCAGCAGCCAAGACATGGGCCCCGCAGATACGCAGTATTTT. The chain joins TRBV4-1 to TRBJ2-3; D unresolved. The V gene's germline CDR1 is MGHRA and CDR2 YSYEKL. Trimming left V 0 bases short and J 4 bases short, with 11 bases between. The CDR3 spans 15 residues.

The CDR3 nucleotides read TGTGCCAGCAGCCCCTTTGTTGGCTCCTACAATGAGCAGTTCTTC. Translating it yields CASSPFVGSYNEQFF. This chain joins TRBV7-3 and TRBJ2-1; D gene ambiguous. V was cut by 5 bases and J by 0 bases, with 11 bases left in between. CDR3 length: 15 amino acids. Per germline, CDR1 SGHTA and CDR2 FQGTGA.

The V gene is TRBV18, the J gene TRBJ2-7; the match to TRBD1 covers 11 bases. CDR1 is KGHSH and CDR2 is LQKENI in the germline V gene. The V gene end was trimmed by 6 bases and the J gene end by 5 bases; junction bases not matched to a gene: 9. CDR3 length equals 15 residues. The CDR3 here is CASSSSPGQGDEQYF. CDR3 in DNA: TGTGCCAGCTCCTCCTCCCCGGGACAGGGGGACGAGCAGTACTTC.

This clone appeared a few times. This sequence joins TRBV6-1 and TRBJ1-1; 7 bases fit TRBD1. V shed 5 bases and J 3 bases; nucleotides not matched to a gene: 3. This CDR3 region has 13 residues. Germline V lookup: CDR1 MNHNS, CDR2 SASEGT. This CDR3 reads CASSRQGYTEAFF. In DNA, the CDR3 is TGTGCCAGCAGTAGACAGGGTTACACTGAAGCTTTCTTT.

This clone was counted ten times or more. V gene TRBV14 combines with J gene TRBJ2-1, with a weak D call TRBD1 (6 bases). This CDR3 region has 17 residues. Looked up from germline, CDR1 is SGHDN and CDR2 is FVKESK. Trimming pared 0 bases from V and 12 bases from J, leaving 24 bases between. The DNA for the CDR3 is TGTGCCAGCAGCCAAGATACCCCGGGGACATACAATGAGGGGCAGTTCTTC. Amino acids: CASSQDTPGTYNEGQFF.

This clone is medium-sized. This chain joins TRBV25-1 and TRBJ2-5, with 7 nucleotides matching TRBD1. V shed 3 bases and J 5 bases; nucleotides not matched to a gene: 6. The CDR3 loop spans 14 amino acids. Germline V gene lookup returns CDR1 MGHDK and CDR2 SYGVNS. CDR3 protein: CASSDTRGLETQYF. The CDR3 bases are TGTGCCAGCAGTGATACTAGGGGGCTGGAGACCCAGTACTTC.

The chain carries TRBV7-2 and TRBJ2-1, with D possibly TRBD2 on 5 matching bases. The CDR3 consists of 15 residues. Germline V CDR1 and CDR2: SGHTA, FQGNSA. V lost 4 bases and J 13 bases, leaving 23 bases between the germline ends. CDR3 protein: CASSSAGVDSRDQFF. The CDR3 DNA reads TGTGCCAGCAGCTCAGCCGGGGTCGATTCGAGGGATCAGTTCTTC.

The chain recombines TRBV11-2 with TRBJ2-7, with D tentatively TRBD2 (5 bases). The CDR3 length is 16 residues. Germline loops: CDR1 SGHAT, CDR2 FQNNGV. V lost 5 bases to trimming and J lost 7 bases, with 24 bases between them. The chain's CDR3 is CASSPPDRWAGSEQYF. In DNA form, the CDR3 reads TGTGCCAGCAGCCCACCCGACCGGTGGGCGGGCTCTGAGCAGTACTTC.

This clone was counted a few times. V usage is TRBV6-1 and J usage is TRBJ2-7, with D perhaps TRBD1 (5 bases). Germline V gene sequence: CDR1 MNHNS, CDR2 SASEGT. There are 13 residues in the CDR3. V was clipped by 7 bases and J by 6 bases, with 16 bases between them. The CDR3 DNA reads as TGTGCCAGCACCCGCAGGGTAGGTTCCGAGCAGTACTTC. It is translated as CASTRRVGSEQYF.

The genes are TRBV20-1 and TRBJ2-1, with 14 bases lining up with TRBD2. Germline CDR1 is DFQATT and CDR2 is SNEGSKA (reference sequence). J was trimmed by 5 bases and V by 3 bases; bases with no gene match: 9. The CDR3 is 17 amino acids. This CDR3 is CSASSGWTSGRNNEQFF. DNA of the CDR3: TGCAGTGCTAGTAGTGGTTGGACTAGCGGGAGGAACAATGAGCAGTTCTTC.

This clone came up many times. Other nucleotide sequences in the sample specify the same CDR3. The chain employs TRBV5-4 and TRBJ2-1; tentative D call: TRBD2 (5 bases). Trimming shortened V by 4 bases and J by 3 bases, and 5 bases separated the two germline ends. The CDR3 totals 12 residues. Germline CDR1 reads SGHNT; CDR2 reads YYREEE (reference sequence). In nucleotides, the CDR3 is TGTGCCAGCAGCCGGGACTACAATGAGCAGTTCTTC. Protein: CASSRDYNEQFF. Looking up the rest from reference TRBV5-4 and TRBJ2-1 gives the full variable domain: ETGVTQSPTHLIKTRGQQVTLRCSSQSGHNTVSWYQQALGQGPQFIFQYYREEENGRGNFPPRFSGLQFPNYSSELNVNALELDDSALYLCASSRDYNEQFFGPGTRLTVL.